This TCR beta chain was identified in a study of blood T cell repertoires in COVID-19. Looking at the study overall: Both acute and convalescent COVID-19 samples were obtained from the United States, Italy and Spain. The analysed material was cDNA or gDNA that came from T cells, B-cell-depleted T cells, or PBMCs.

Per the study methods: Researchers report that nucleated cell counts were estimated from reference gene primer amplification. Measured with immunoSEQ multiplex PCR; TCRdb has only the in-frame clones, and not every one. V and J calls plus clone size are reproduced from that table; the DNA served to infer D and trimming. The sample has fewer than 90,000 clones; 88% are singletons. V shed 4 bases, J shed 8 bases, and the junction held 10 bases outside the gene matches. The CDR3 runs to 15 residues. Germline CDR1 is SEHNR and CDR2 is FQNEAQ (reference sequence). This TCR came from a human donor in a cohort sampled during active COVID-19. The sequenced sample was peripheral blood. V is TRBV7-9 and J is TRBJ1-3; 8 nucleotides line up with TRBD1. The CDR3 here is CASSSQGALIDTIYF. CDR3 DNA sequence: TGTGCCAGCAGCTCGCAGGGGGCATTAATAGACACCATATATTTT. Based on the CDR3 plus reference TRBV7-9 and TRBJ1-3, the full variable domain is DTGVSQNPRHKITKRGQNVTFRCDPISEHNRLYWYRQTLGQGPEFLTYFQNEAQLEKSRLLSDRFSAERPKGSFSTLEIQRTEQGDSAMYLCASSSQGALIDTIYFGEGSWLTVV.